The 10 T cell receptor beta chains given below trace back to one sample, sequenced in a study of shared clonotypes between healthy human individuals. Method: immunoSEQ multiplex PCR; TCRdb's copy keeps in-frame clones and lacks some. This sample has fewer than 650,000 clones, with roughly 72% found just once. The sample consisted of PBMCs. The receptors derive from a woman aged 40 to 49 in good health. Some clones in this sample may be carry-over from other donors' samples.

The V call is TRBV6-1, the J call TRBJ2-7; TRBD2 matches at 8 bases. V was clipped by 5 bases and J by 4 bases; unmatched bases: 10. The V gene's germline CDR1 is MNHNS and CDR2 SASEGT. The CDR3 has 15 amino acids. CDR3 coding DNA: TGTGCCAGCAGTCAAACTAGCGGTTTAGTGTACGAGCAGTACTTC. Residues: CASSQTSGLVYEQYF.

CDR3: CASSQLAGANEQFF. DNA of the CDR3: TGTGCCAGCAGCCAACTAGCGGGAGCAAATGAGCAGTTCTTC. The chain couples TRBV11-3 to TRBJ2-1; 11 nucleotides match TRBD2. Germline loops: CDR1 SGHNT, CDR2 YENEEA. The CDR3 sequence is 14 residues long. Trimming at V came to 5 bases and at J to 7 bases, leaving 4 bases not matched to a gene. The variable domain in full, with the rest retrieved from reference TRBV11-3 and TRBJ2-1, is EAGVVQSPRYKIIEKKQPVAFWCNPISGHNTLYWYLQNLGQGPELLIRYENEEAVDDSQLPKDRFSAERLKGVDSTLKIQPAELGDSAVYLCASSQLAGANEQFFGPGTRLTVL.

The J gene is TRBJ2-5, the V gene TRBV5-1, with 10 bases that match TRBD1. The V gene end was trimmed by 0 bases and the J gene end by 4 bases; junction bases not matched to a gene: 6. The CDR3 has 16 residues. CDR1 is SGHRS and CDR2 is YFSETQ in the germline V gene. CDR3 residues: CASSLEEGQGRETQYF. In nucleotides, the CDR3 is TGCGCCAGCAGCTTGGAAGAGGGACAGGGGAGAGAGACCCAGTACTTC.

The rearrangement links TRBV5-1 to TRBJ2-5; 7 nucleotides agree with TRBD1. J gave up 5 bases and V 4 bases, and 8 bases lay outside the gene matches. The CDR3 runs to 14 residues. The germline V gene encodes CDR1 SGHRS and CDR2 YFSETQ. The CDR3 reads CASSPTGSGETQYF. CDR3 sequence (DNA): TGCGCCAGCAGCCCGACAGGGTCGGGGGAGACCCAGTACTTC.

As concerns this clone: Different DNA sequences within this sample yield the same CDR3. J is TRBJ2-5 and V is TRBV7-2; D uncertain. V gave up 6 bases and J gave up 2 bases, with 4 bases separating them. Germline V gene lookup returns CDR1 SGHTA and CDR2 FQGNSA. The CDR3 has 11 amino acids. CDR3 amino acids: CASSRQETQYF. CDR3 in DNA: TGTGCCAGCAGTCGGCAAGAGACCCAGTACTTC. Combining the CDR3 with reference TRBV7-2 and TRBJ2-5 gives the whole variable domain GAGVSQSPSNKVTEKGKDVELRCDPISGHTALYWYRQSLGQGLEFLIYFQGNSAPDKSGLPSDRFSAERTGGSVSTLTIQRTQQEDSAVYLCASSRQETQYFGPGTRLLVL.

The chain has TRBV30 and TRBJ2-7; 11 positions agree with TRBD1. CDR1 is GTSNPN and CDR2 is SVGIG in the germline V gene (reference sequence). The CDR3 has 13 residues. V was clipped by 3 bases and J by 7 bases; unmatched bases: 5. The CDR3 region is CAWRDRGLGEQYF. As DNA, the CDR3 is TGTGCCTGGAGGGACAGGGGGCTTGGGGAGCAGTACTTC.

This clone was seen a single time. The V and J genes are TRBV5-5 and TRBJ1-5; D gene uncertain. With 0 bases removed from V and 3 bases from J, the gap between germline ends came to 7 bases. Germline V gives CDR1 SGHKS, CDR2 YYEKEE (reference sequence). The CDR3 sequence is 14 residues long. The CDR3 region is CASSLGLDNQPQHF. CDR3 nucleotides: TGTGCCAGCAGCTTGGGGTTGGACAATCAGCCCCAGCATTTT.

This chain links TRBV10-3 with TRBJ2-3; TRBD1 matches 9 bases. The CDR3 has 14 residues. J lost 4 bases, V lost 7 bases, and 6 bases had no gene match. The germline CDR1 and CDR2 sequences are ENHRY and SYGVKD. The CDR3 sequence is CAIMPGQGSDTQYF. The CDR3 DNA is TGTGCCATCATGCCGGGACAGGGTTCAGATACGCAGTATTTT.

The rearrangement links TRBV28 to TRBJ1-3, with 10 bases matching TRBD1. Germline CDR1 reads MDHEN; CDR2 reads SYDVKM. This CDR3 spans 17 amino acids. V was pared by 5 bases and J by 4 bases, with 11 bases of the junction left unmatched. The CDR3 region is CASSKQKDRGRGNTIYF. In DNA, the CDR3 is TGTGCCAGCAGTAAACAAAAAGACAGGGGGCGGGGAAACACCATATATTTT.

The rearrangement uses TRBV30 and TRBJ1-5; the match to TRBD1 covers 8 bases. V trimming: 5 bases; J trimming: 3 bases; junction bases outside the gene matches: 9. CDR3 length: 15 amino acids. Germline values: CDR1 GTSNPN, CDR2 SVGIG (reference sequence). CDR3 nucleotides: TGTGCCTGGGCCCCCCGGACAGGGAACAATCAGCCCCAGCATTTT. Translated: CAWAPRTGNNQPQHF.